The rows below give T cell receptor beta chains drawn from one sample of a study of cytomegalovirus exposure and HLA in healthy donors. Repertoires were generated with immunoSEQ multiplex PCR, while TCRdb's copy carries only in-frame clones and drops some. The data contain 90,000 to 150,000 clones, 15% of them singletons. The source material was PBMCs. The receptors were gathered from a woman younger than 30 in good health and CMV-seronegative. The CDR3 runs from the conserved cysteine through the conserved F or W. D genes are given only for firm matches. Where a row states a size, it is once, few, many or the class of an expanded clone; other rows omit it.

j_call v_call clone_size d_call cdr3_nt cdr3_aa
TRBJ2-7 TRBV5-1 . . TGCGCCAGCAGCTTGAAGCCTGACTACTCCTACGAGCAGTACTTC CASSLKPDYSYEQYF
TRBJ2-2 TRBV7-3 . . TGTGCCAGCAGCCTCTCTAACACCGGGGAGCTGTTTTTT CASSLSNTGELFF
TRBJ2-7 TRBV1 . . TGCACCAGCAGCCTCGGACTAGCGGGACTTCCTCCCCTCCGCGAGCAGTACTTC CTSSLGLAGLPPLREQYF
TRBJ2-5 TRBV9 . . TGTGCCAGCAGCGTTTGGGGGGGGGCTCGGGAGACCCAGTACTTC CASSVWGGARETQYF
TRBJ2-2 TRBV27 few TRBD1 TGTGCCAGCAACGACAGGGGGGGCACGGGGGAGCTGTTTTTT CASNDRGGTGELFF
TRBJ1-1 TRBV7-9 . . TGTGCCACATCCCGACCCGGGAGCACTGAAGCTTTCTTT CATSRPGSTEAFF
TRBJ2-2 TRBV27 . . TGTGCCAGCAGTCCCGGGACAAACACCGGGGAGCTGTTTTTT CASSPGTNTGELFF
TRBJ2-7 TRBV30 few TRBD1 TGTGCCTGGAGTTTACAGGGGGCCCACGAGCAGTACTTC CAWSLQGAHEQYF
TRBJ1-1 TRBV19 . TRBD1 TGTGCCATTTCCGGGGACAGGGAAAAGCTCCCGAACACTGAAGCTTTCTTT CAISGDREKLPNTEAFF
TRBJ2-7 TRBV9 . . TGTGCCAGCAGCCCATCTAGCGCCTCCTACGAGCAGTACTTC CASSPSSASYEQYF
TRBJ2-7 TRBV28 . . TGTGCCAGCAGCACAGAAGGCGAGCAGTACTTC CASSTEGEQYF
TRBJ1-4 TRBV5-1 few TRBD1 TGCGCCAGCAGCTTGGCCGGGACAGGAGGAACTAATGAAAAACTGTTTTTT CASSLAGTGGTNEKLFF
TRBJ2-7 TRBV7-6 few TRBD1 TGTGCCAGCAGCTACCGGGACAGGGGGCGTGGGGAGCAGTACTTC CASSYRDRGRGEQYF
TRBJ2-7 TRBV7-2 . . TGTGCCAGCAGCTTAGGTGGCCCCCCCTACGAGCAGTACTTC CASSLGGPPYEQYF
TRBJ2-7 TRBV14 . TRBD2 TGTGCCAGCAGCGAGGGACTAGCCTCCTACGAGCAGTACTTC CASSEGLASYEQYF
TRBJ2-7 TRBV7-8 . . TGTGCCAGCAGCCGTAGTAGGACTCTCCGCTACGAGCAGTACTTC CASSRSRTLRYEQYF